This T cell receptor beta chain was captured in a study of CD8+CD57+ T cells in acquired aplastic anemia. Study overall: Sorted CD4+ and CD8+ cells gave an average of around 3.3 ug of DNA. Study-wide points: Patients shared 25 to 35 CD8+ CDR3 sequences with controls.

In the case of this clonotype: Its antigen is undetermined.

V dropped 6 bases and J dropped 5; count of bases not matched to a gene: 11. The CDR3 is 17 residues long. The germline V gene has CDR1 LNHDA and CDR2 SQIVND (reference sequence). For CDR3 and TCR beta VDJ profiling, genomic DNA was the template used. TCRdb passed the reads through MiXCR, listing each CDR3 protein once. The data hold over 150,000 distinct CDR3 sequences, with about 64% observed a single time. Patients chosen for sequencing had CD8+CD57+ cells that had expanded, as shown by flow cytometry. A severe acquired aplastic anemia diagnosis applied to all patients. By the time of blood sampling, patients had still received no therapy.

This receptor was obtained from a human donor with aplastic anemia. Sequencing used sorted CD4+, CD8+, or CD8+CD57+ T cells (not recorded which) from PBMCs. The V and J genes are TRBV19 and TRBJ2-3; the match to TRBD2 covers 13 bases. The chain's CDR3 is CASRPLGTSGEGDTQYF. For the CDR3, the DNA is TGTGCCAGTAGGCCCCTTGGGACTAGCGGGGAGGGAGATACGCAGTATTTT.